Below, 13 T cell receptor beta chains from the same sample are listed, as sequenced in a study of blood T cell repertoires in COVID-19. Only in-frame clones appear in the TCRdb table, and some are missing; sequencing was by immunoSEQ multiplex PCR. This repertoire shows a few hundred thousand clones, around 85% found once; its top ten account for 1.5% to 2%. Sequenced: PBMCs or T cells enriched from blood (not recorded which). Receptor source: a woman aged 50 to 60 who had recovered from COVID-19.

The J gene is TRBJ2-2, the V gene TRBV14; possibly TRBD1 for D (5 bases). CDR1 is SGHDN, CDR2 FVKESK, per germline. The CDR3 spans 15 residues. Trimming left V 4 bases short and J 2 bases short, with 11 bases between. The CDR3 bases are TGTGCCAGCAGCCGAGTCAGGGCTAACACCGGGGAGCTGTTTTTT. Translated, it gives CASSRVRANTGELFF.

The chain recombines TRBV5-6 with TRBJ2-5, with TRBD2 identical over 14 bases. The CDR3 runs to 19 residues. CDR1 is SGHDT and CDR2 is YYEEEE in the germline V gene. Trimming removed 4 bases from V and 1 base from J; junction bases left unmatched: 12. CDR3 DNA: TGTGCCAGCAGCCCACCCCCGGGACTAGCGGGAGTGGTCCAAGAGACCCAGTACTTC. It codes for CASSPPPGLAGVVQETQYF.

This chain connects TRBV10-3 to TRBJ2-2; 10 bases line up with TRBD1. CDR1 and CDR2 (germline): ENHRY, SYGVKD. The trim removed 4 bases at V and 6 bases at J, leaving 2 bases unmatched. The CDR3 spans 14 residues. The DNA for the CDR3 is TGTGCCATCAGTGGGGACAGGGGCTCCGGGGAGCTGTTTTTT. As protein: CAISGDRGSGELFF.

The chain couples TRBV5-4 to TRBJ2-5; 9 bases align to TRBD1. The V gene end was trimmed by 4 bases and the J gene end by 4 bases; junction bases not matched to a gene: 11. CDR3 length: 16 residues. Per germline, CDR1 SGHNT and CDR2 YYREEE (reference sequence). This CDR3 is CASSRGQGRSGETQYF. The CDR3 nucleotides read TGTGCCAGCAGCCGGGGACAGGGCCGGTCGGGAGAGACCCAGTACTTC. Using reference TRBV5-4 and TRBJ2-5 for the parts outside the CDR3, the full variable domain is ETGVTQSPTHLIKTRGQQVTLRCSSQSGHNTVSWYQQALGQGPQFIFQYYREEENGRGNFPPRFSGLQFPNYSSELNVNALELDDSALYLCASSRGQGRSGETQYFGPGTRLLVL.

The chain combines TRBV7-6 with TRBJ1-3, with D hard to call. The CDR3 consists of 13 residues. V was pared by 5 bases and J by 3 bases, with 8 bases between. In germline, CDR1 is SGHVS, CDR2 FNYEAQ. CDR3 sequence: CASSPGLGNTIYF. The CDR3 region has the DNA TGTGCCAGCAGCCCAGGACTTGGAAACACCATATATTTT.

V is TRBV10-2 and J is TRBJ1-1; no clear D gene. Germline values: CDR1 WSHSY, CDR2 SAAADI. CDR3 length: 14 residues. V was pared by 5 bases and J by 6 bases, with 16 bases between. CDR3 DNA sequence: TGCGCCAGCAGTCCCGGGGTTAGAATACCTGAAGCTTTCTTT. Encoded protein: CASSPGVRIPEAFF.

This chain joins TRBV5-5 and TRBJ2-2, with D unclear. V was pared by 0 bases and J by 4 bases, with 13 bases between. CDR3 length equals 16 residues. CDR1 SGHKS and CDR2 YYEKEE come from the germline V gene (reference sequence). The CDR3 here is CASSLARGESTGELFF. The CDR3 DNA follows: TGTGCCAGCAGCTTGGCTAGAGGAGAAAGCACCGGGGAGCTGTTTTTT.

V is TRBV11-2 and J is TRBJ2-7; possible D gene TRBD1, 5 bases. The CDR3 spans 15 residues. The V end lost 1 base, the J end lost 4 bases, and 14 bases lay between the germline ends. Looked up from germline, CDR1 is SGHAT and CDR2 is FQNNGV. CDR3 DNA: TGTGCCAGCAGCTTAGGGCAGGGTACTTGGTACGAGCAGTACTTC. It yields the protein CASSLGQGTWYEQYF.

This rearrangement joins TRBV3-1 (or the pseudogene TRBV3-2) to TRBJ2-5, with D possibly matching TRBD2 (6 bases). Trimming stripped 0 bases from V and 1 base from J, with 12 bases between. The CDR3 length is 16 residues. Looked up from germline, CDR1 is LGHDT and CDR2 is YNNKEL (reference sequence). CDR3 region: CASSQDFRGFQETQYF. Here the CDR3 DNA reads TGTGCCAGCAGCCAAGATTTCCGGGGGTTCCAAGAGACCCAGTACTTC.

This chain uses TRBV6-5 with TRBJ2-1; 7 bases are shared with TRBD2. CDR3 length: 12 amino acids. The J segment lost 4 bases and the V segment lost 10 bases, leaving 4 bases of the junction unmatched. Germline lookup yields CDR1 MNHEY and CDR2 SVGAGI. The CDR3 DNA reads as TGTGCCACGGGACTAACATACAATGAGCAGTTCTTC. Its translation: CATGLTYNEQFF.

This chain connects TRBV11-2 to TRBJ2-3; a possible D gene is TRBD2 (6 bases). The CDR3 covers 15 residues. In germline, CDR1 is SGHAT, CDR2 FQNNGV. V lost 6 bases and J lost 2, with 15 bases in between. The CDR3 region has the DNA TGTGCCAGCAGGCTTTCTGGGGGGTACACAGATACGCAGTATTTT. Protein product: CASRLSGGYTDTQYF.

The rearrangement uses TRBV21-1 and TRBJ2-1; TRBD2, the D gene given by the table, was not confirmed from the DNA. TRBV21-1 is recorded as a pseudogene. CDR3 length equals 17 residues. In DNA, the CDR3 is TGTGCCAGCAGCAAAGCCCCTAGCGGGAATCGTTACAATGAGCAGTTCTTC. Residues: CASSKAPSGNRYNEQFF.

The rearrangement joins TRBV10-3 to TRBJ2-1; 10 nucleotides line up with TRBD1. The CDR3 totals 15 residues. In germline, CDR1 is ENHRY, CDR2 SYGVKD. The V segment lost 0 bases and the J segment 9 bases; nucleotides outside the gene matches: 5. The CDR3 DNA is TGTGCCATCAGTGAGTCGGGACAGGGGACTGGTGAGCAGTTCTTC. Its translation is CAISESGQGTGEQFF.